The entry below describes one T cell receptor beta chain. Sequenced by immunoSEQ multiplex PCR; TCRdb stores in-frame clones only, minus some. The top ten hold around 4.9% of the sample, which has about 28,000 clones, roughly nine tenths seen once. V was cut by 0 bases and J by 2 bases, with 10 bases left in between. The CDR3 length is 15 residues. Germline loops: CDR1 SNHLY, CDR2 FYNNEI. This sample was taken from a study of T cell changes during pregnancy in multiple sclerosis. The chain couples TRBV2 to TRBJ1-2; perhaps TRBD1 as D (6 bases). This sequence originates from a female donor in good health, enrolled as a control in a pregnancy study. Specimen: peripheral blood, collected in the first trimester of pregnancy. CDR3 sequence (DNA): TGTGCCAGCAGTGAAGCGTCAAGGGGGAACTATGGCTACACCTTC. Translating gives CASSEASRGNYGYTF.